This T cell receptor beta chain comes out of a study of T-cell memory formation after mild COVID-19. Study-wide findings and caveats: The study detected some responding clones in pre-infection memory, suggesting cross-reactive memory joined. Shrinking CD4+ clones resided mostly in CM and EM, and CD8+ ones in EMRA.

A note on this clonotype: The target antigen is unknown.

This CDR3 comprises 14 residues. The J segment lost 12 bases and the V segment lost 5 bases, leaving 12 bases of the junction unmatched. The germline gives CDR1 SGHNT, CDR2 YENEEA. TCRdb fed the 5' RACE reads into MiXCR, producing one record per CDR3 protein. The sample consists of hundreds of thousands of distinct CDR3 sequences, 20% to 25% of them appearing once. This clonotype was sampled from an adult woman who had mild COVID-19 (a few samples of this study predate the infection). Cell type and time point are not known. The V and J genes are TRBV11-3 and TRBJ1-2; TRBD1 aligns across 10 bases. The source material was PBMCs or a T cell subset sorted from them (not recorded which). CDR3 residues: CASSPDRGIRLDTF. The CDR3 DNA reads as TGTGCCAGCAGCCCGGACAGGGGGATTCGTCTGGACACCTTC.